This T cell receptor (beta chain) was sequenced during a study of regulatory T cells in long-lasting Graves disease. The study, taken as a whole, reports: Few sampled subjects may have lowered accuracy.

The CDR3 covers 14 residues. Germline CDR1 and CDR2: MDHEN and SYDVKM. Trimming took 4 bases from V and 5 from J, leaving 15 bases between them. Time point in this sample: newly diagnosed GD, antithyroid drugs for less than 3 months. The authors made the TCR library using RNA they extracted from PBMCs. Patients met American Thyroid Association criteria for Graves' disease. This clonotype was detected only a few times. Its antigen remains unknown. As the CDR3 is not closed by the conserved phenylalanine or tryptophan, this likely results from a read error. Relying on iRepertoire HTBI primers and Arm-PCR of CDR3 regions, the team built TCR beta libraries. Each CDR3 protein is one row after TCRdb ran MiXCR on the multiplex PCR reads. The sample has 350,000 to 500,000 distinct CDR3 sequences, 14% seen once. The data also belong to a second study, concerning T cells in Graves' hyperthyroidism and ophthalmopathy. From that paper: Aged 18 to 65, the patients had hyperthyroidism that was newly diagnosed and had lasted under 2 months.

J is TRBJ2-7 and V is TRBV28, with D perhaps assigned TRBD1 or TRBD2 (6 bases each). This sequence was found in a woman between 50 and 59 years old with Graves disease. The sample was peripheral blood mononuclear cells (PBMCs), taken at new diagnosis, from a patient treated with antithyroid drugs. The CDR3 DNA reads TGTGCCAGCAGTTCGAGGGGGAGGACGAACGAGCAGTACCTC. Protein: CASSSRGRTNEQYL.